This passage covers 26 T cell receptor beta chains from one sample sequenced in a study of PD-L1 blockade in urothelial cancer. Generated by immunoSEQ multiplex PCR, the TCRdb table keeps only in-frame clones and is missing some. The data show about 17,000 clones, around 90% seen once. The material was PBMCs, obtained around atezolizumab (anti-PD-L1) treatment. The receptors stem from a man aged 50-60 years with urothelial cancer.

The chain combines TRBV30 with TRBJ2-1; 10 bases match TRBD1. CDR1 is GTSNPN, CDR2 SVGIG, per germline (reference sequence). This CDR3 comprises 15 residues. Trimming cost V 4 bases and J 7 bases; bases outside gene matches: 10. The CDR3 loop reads CAWTGQGFINNEQFF. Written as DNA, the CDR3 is TGTGCCTGGACGGGACAGGGGTTCATCAATAATGAGCAGTTCTTC. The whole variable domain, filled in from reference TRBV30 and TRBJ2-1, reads SQTIHQWPATLVQPVGSPLSLECTVEGTSNPNLYWYRQAAGRGLQLLFYSVGIGQISSEVPQNLSASRPQDRQFILSSKKLLLSDSGFYLCAWTGQGFINNEQFFGPGTRLTVL.

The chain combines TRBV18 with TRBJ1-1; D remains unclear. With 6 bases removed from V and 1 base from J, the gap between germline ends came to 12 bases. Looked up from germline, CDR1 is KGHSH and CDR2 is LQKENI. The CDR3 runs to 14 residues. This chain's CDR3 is CASSRGETNTEAFF. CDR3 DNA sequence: TGTGCCAGCTCCCGCGGGGAGACGAACACTGAAGCTTTCTTT.

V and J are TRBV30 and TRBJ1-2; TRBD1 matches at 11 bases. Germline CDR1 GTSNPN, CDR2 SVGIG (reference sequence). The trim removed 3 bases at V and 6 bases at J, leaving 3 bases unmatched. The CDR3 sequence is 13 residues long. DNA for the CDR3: TGTGCCTGGAGCGGGGACAGGGGGAATGGCTACACCTTC. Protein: CAWSGDRGNGYTF. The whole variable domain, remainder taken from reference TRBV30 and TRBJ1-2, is SQTIHQWPATLVQPVGSPLSLECTVEGTSNPNLYWYRQAAGRGLQLLFYSVGIGQISSEVPQNLSASRPQDRQFILSSKKLLLSDSGFYLCAWSGDRGNGYTFGSGTRLTVV.

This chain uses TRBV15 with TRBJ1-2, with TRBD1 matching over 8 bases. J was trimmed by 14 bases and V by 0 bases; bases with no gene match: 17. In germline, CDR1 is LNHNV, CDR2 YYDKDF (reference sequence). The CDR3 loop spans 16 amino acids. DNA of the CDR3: TGTGCCACCAGCAGAGACGCGGGACAGGCAAGGAATCCGCTTACCTTC. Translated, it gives CATSRDAGQARNPLTF.

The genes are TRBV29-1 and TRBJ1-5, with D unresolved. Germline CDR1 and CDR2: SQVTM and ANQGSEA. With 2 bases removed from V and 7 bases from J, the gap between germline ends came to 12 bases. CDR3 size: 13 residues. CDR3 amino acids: CSVESASGQPQHF. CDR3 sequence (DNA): TGCAGCGTTGAATCGGCTTCGGGGCAGCCCCAGCATTTT.

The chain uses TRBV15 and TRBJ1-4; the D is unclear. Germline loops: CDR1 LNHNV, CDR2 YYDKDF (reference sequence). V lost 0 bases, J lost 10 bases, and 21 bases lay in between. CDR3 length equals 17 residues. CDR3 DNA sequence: TGTGCCACCAGCAGAGAACAAGTCTATAGCGCTCCGGGAAAACTGTTTTTT. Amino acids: CATSREQVYSAPGKLFF.

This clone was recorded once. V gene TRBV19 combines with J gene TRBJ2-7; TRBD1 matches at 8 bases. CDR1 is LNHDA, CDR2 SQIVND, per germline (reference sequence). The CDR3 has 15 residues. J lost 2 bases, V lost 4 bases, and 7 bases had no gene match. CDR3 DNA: TGTGCCAGTAGTACCAGCCAGGGGGCAGCCTACGAGCAGTACTTC. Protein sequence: CASSTSQGAAYEQYF.

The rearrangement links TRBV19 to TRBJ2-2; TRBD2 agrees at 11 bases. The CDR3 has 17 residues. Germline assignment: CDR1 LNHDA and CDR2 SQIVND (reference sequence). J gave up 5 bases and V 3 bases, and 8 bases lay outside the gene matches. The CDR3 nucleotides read TGTGCCAGTAGTATCCTACTAGCGGGAGCGGTTACCGGGGAGCTGTTTTTT. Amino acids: CASSILLAGAVTGELFF. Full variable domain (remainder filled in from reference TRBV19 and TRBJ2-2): DGGITQSPKYLFRKEGQNVTLSCEQNLNHDAMYWYRQDPGQGLRLIYYSQIVNDFQKGDIAEGYSVSREKKESFPLTVTSAQKNPTAFYLCASSILLAGAVTGELFFGEGSRLTVL.

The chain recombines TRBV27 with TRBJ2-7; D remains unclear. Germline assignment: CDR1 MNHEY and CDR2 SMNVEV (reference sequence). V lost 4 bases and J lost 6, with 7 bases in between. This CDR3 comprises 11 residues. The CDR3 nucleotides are TGTGCCAGCAGTTCCATTAGCGAGCAGTACTTC. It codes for CASSSISEQYF.

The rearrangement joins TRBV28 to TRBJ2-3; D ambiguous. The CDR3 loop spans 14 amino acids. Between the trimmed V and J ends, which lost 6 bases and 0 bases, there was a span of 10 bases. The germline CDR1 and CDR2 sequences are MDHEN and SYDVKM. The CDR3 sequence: CASRIPSSTDTQYF. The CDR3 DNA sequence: TGTGCCAGCAGAATCCCCTCGAGCACAGATACGCAGTATTTT.

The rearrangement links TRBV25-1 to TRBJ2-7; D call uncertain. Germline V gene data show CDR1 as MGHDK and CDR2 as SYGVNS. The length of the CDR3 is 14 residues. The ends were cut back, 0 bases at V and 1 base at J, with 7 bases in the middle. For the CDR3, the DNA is TGTGCCAGCAGTGAATATTTCCAGTCCTACGAGCAGTACTTC. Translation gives CASSEYFQSYEQYF.

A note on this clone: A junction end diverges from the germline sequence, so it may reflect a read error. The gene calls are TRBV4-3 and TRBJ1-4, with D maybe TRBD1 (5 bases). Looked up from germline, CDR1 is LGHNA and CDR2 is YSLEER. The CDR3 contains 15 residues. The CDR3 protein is CASSQVGAGNDKLFF. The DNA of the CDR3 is TGCGCCAGCAGCCAAGTTGGGGCAGGTAATGACAAACTGTTTTTT.

The CDR3 sequence is CAWSHQGLRGYTF. The CDR3 region has the DNA TGTGCCTGGAGTCATCAGGGTTTGAGGGGCTACACCTTC. This chain links TRBV30 with TRBJ1-2; possibly TRBD1 for D (5 bases). The CDR3 has 13 residues. V gave up 2 bases and J gave up 8 bases, with 15 bases separating them. The germline V gene encodes CDR1 GTSNPN and CDR2 SVGIG (reference sequence).

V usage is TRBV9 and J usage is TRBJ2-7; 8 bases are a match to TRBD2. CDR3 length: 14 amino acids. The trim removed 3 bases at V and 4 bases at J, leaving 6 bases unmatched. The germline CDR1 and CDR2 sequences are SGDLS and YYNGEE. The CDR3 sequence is CASSGGLAGYEQYF. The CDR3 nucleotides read TGTGCCAGCAGCGGAGGACTAGCAGGGTACGAGCAGTACTTC.

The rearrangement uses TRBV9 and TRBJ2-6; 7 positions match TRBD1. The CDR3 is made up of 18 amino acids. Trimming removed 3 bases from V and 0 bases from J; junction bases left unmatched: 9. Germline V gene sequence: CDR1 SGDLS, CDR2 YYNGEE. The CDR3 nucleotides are TGTGCCAGCAGCGACCGGGACAGACTCCTCTCTGGGGCCAACGTCCTGACTTTC. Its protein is CASSDRDRLLSGANVLTF.

CDR3 residues: CASSPRQGPYEQYF. CDR3 nucleotide sequence: TGTGCCAGCAGTCCACGACAGGGGCCCTACGAGCAGTACTTC. The J gene is TRBJ2-7, the V gene TRBV7-9; the match to TRBD1 covers 8 bases. With 6 bases clipped from V and 2 bases from J, the junction kept 6 bases outside the gene matches. Looked up from germline, CDR1 is SEHNR and CDR2 is FQNEAQ (reference sequence). There are 14 residues in the CDR3.

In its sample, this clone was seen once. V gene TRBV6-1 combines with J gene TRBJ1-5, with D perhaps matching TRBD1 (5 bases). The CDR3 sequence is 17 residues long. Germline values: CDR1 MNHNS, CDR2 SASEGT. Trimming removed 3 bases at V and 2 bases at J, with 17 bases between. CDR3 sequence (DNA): TGTGCCAGCAGTGACCCCGCAGGGCAGGACCGCAATCAGCCCCAGCATTTT. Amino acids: CASSDPAGQDRNQPQHF.

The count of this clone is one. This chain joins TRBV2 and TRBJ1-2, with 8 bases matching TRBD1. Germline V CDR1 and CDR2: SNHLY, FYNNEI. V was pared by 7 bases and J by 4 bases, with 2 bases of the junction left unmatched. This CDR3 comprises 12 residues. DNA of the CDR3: TGTGCCAGCATTGGACAGGGCTATGGCTACACCTTC. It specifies CASIGQGYGYTF.

The CDR3 sequence: CASSLGGLTYEQYF. The DNA for the CDR3 is TGTGCCAGCAGTTTAGGCGGACTAACCTACGAGCAGTACTTC. The chain couples TRBV6-5 to TRBJ2-7, with TRBD2 as a possible D gene (6 bases). This CDR3 has 14 amino acids. The germline V gene has CDR1 MNHEY and CDR2 SVGAGI. With 4 bases removed from V and 2 bases from J, the gap between germline ends came to 12 bases.

Here the CDR3 DNA reads TGCGCCAGCAGCTACAGACAGGGCCCGACCCAGTACTTC. Residues: CASSYRQGPTQYF. The chain recombines TRBV5-1 with TRBJ2-5; 7 bases line up with TRBD1. V dropped 3 bases and J dropped 7; count of bases not matched to a gene: 6. The V gene's germline CDR1 is SGHRS and CDR2 YFSETQ. This CDR3 region has 13 residues.

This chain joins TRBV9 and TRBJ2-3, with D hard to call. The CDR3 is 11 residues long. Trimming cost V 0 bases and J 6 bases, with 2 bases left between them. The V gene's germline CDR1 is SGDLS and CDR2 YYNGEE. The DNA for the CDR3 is TGTGCCAGCAGCGTAGCTGATACGCAGTATTTT. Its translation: CASSVADTQYF. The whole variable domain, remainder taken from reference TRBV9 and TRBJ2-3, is DSGVTQTPKHLITATGQRVTLRCSPRSGDLSVYWYQQSLDQGLQFLIQYYNGEERAKGNILERFSAQQFPDLHSELNLSSLELGDSALYFCASSVADTQYFGPGTRLTVL.

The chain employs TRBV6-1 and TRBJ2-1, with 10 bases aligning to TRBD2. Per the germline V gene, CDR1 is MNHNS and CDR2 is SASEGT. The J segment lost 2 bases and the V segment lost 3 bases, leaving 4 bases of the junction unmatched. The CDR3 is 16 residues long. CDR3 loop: CASSDLAGEPYNEQFF. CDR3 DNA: TGTGCCAGCAGTGATCTAGCGGGGGAACCCTACAATGAGCAGTTCTTC.

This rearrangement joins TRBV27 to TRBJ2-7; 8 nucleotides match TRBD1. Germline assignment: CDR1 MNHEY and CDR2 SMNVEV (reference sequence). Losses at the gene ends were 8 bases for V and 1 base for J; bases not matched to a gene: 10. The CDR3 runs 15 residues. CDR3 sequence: CASRQFRQGSYEQYF. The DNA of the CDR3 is TGTGCCAGCCGGCAGTTTAGACAGGGGTCCTACGAGCAGTACTTC.

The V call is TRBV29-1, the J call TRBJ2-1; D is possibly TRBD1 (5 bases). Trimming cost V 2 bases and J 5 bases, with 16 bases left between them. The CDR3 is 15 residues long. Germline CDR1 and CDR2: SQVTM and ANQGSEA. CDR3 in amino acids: CSVEYSVAGNNEQFF. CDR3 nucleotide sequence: TGCAGCGTTGAATATTCTGTGGCAGGGAACAATGAGCAGTTCTTC.

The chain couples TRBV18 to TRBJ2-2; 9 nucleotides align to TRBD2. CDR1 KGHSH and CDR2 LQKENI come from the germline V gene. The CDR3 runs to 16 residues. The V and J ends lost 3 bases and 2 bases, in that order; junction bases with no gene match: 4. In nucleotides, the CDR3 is TGTGCCAGCTCACCGAGAGCGGGGGGAAACACCGGGGAGCTGTTTTTT. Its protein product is CASSPRAGGNTGELFF.

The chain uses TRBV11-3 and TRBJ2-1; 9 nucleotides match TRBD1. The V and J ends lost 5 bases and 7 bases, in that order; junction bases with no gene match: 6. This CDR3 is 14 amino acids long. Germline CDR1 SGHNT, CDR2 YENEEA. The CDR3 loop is CASSRGQGGNEQFF. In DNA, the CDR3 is TGTGCCAGCAGCCGGGGACAGGGTGGGAATGAGCAGTTCTTC.